The sequence of this T cell receptor (beta chain) was determined in a study of blood T cells in healthy people across ages. A second PCR of roughly 7 to 11 cycles used a sample-barcoded 5' primer and a J-beta primer mix. Unique molecular identifiers of 12 random nucleotides labeled each cDNA. There were at least 2.5 million CDR3-containing paired-end reads obtained from each sample. TCRdb recomputed calls from the 5' RACE reads with MiXCR, one row per CDR3 protein. This sample yields hundreds of thousands of distinct CDR3 sequences, of which roughly 44% are seen a single time; roughly 19% belongs to the top ten. Extractions gave at least 6 micrograms of total RNA per sample. This CDR3 is 15 amino acids long. CDR1 and CDR2 (germline): MNHNS, SASEGT. Germline trimming cut 4 bases from V and 1 base from J; bases unmatched to any gene: 4.

The sample consisted of blood. The chain has TRBV6-1 and TRBJ2-7; 10 bases map to TRBD2. This TCR was recovered from a man aged 55 to 70 in good health. The DNA for the CDR3 is TGTGCCAGCAGTGGGTGGACTAGCGGTTCCTACGAGCAGTACTTC. It translates to CASSGWTSGSYEQYF.